One sample yielded the 25 T cell receptor beta chains listed below, sequenced in a study of identical twins. TCRdb re-called the 5' RACE reads with MiXCR, one entry per CDR3 protein. The sample lists about 240,000 distinct CDR3 sequences, about 13% occurring once. These data also formed part of another study, on yellow fever vaccine responses in identical twins.

The sequencing input was memory (CD45RO+) T cells sorted from blood. All receptors derive from a woman under 30 in good health.

The chain uses TRBV12-3 or TRBV12-4 and TRBJ2-2, with TRBD2 identical over 13 bases. V lost 9 bases to trimming and J lost 4 bases; unmatched junction nucleotides: 8. CDR3 length: 16 amino acids. CDR3 loop: CASRLAGGRGTGELFF. In DNA form, the CDR3 reads TGTGCCAGTAGACTAGCGGGAGGCCGGGGCACCGGGGAGCTGTTTTTT.

V gene TRBV30 combines with J gene TRBJ2-5, with D possibly matching TRBD1 (5 bases). In germline, CDR1 is GTSNPN, CDR2 SVGIG (reference sequence). Trimming stripped 0 bases from V and 2 bases from J, with 16 bases between. CDR3 length equals 16 residues. In nucleotides, the CDR3 is TGTGCCTGGAGTGTACCGTCTGGGGCACCTCAAGAGACCCAGTACTTC. Its translation is CAWSVPSGAPQETQYF.

In its sample, this clonotype was seen a few times. The chain recombines TRBV5-1 with TRBJ1-1, with 8 nucleotides matching TRBD1. Germline CDR1 SGHRS, CDR2 YFSETQ. After removal of 4 bases from V and 10 bases from J, the junction contained 18 bases not matched to a gene. CDR3 length: 16 amino acids. The CDR3 coding sequence is TGCGCCAGCAGCGGGGGGACCCGCGGACAGGGACTGATAGCTTTCTTT. Its protein product is CASSGGTRGQGLIAFF.

This clonotype appeared a few times. The chain employs TRBV7-8 and TRBJ2-7, with D possibly being TRBD2 (6 bases). The germline gives CDR1 SGHVS, CDR2 FQNEAQ. Trimming stripped 5 bases from V and 3 bases from J, with 11 bases between. This CDR3 comprises 13 residues. CDR3 in DNA: TGTGCCAGCAGCAACTGGGAGGTCTACGAGCAGTACTTC. Protein: CASSNWEVYEQYF.

The rearrangement uses TRBV15 and TRBJ1-1; TRBD1 matches at 7 bases. Germline CDR1 LNHNV, CDR2 YYDKDF (reference sequence). The CDR3 length is 14 residues. With 5 bases clipped from V and 0 bases from J, the junction kept 3 bases outside the gene matches. The CDR3, as DNA: TGTGCCACCAGCGGACAGGCCATGAACACTGAAGCTTTCTTT. It codes for CATSGQAMNTEAFF.

This chain joins TRBV7-9 and TRBJ2-2; D possibly matches TRBD1 or TRBD2 (5 bases each). CDR3 length equals 13 residues. V was trimmed by 5 bases and J by 7 bases, leaving 11 bases between them. Germline V CDR1 and CDR2: SEHNR, FQNEAQ (reference sequence). The CDR3 spells CASSRGGIGELFF. CDR3 coding DNA: TGTGCCAGCAGCCGGGGCGGCATCGGGGAGCTGTTTTTT.

V usage is TRBV5-6 and J usage is TRBJ2-2, with 7 positions matching TRBD1. The CDR3 runs to 15 residues. V dropped 0 bases and J dropped 6; count of bases not matched to a gene: 5. In germline, CDR1 is SGHDT, CDR2 YYEEEE. CDR3 protein: CASSLAGGDAGELFF. CDR3 nucleotides: TGTGCCAGCAGCTTGGCAGGGGGTGATGCCGGGGAGCTGTTTTTT.

The chain uses TRBV20-1 and TRBJ2-7; 10 bases are shared with TRBD1. The CDR3 contains 14 residues. CDR1 is DFQATT and CDR2 is SNEGSKA in the germline V gene (reference sequence). Germline trimming cut 1 base from V and 3 bases from J; bases unmatched to any gene: 3. The CDR3 coding sequence is TGCAGTGCTAGAGGACAGGGGGCCAGCTACGAGCAGTACTTC. It translates to CSARGQGASYEQYF.

This clonotype occurred many times. This rearrangement joins TRBV6-2 or TRBV6-3 to TRBJ2-1; 13 bases are a match to TRBD2. The junction had 3 bases not matched to a gene; V was cut back by 0 bases and J by 4 bases. Germline V gene sequence: CDR1 MNHEY, CDR2 SVGEGT. CDR3 size: 17 residues. This CDR3 reads CASSYSGTSGVYNEQFF. For the CDR3, the DNA is TGTGCCAGCAGTTACTCCGGGACTAGCGGGGTATACAATGAGCAGTTCTTC.

This rearrangement joins TRBV28 to TRBJ2-7; D not certain. V lost 8 bases to trimming and J lost 0 bases, with 17 bases between them. This CDR3 has 15 amino acids. Per germline, CDR1 MDHEN and CDR2 SYDVKM. For the CDR3, the DNA is TGTGCCAGCGCCCTTTGGCGCCAACCCTCCTACGAGCAGTACTTC. Encoded protein: CASALWRQPSYEQYF.

The sample holds many counts of this clonotype. The chain links TRBV12-3 or TRBV12-4 to TRBJ2-3; no clear D. Trimming removed 5 bases from V and 1 base from J, with 10 bases in between. The CDR3 consists of 14 residues. The CDR3 loop is CASSSRWGTDTQYF. For the CDR3, the DNA is TGTGCCAGCAGTAGTAGGTGGGGCACAGATACGCAGTATTTT.

This clonotype was detected a few times. In nucleotides, the CDR3 is TGCAGTGCTAGATCGGCGAGCTCCTACAATGAGCAGTTCTTC. Its translation: CSARSASSYNEQFF. The chain is built from TRBV20-1 and TRBJ2-1; D call uncertain. V gave up 2 bases and J gave up 0 bases, with 8 bases separating them. This CDR3 comprises 14 residues. Germline-derived CDR1 and CDR2 are DFQATT and SNEGSKA (reference sequence).

This clonotype was counted a few times. Germline is not matched at one junction end, which may reflect a read error. The chain uses TRBV20-1 and TRBJ2-2, with D uncertain. Germline CDR1 and CDR2: DFQATT and SNEGSKA (reference sequence). The CDR3 extends over 14 amino acids. CDR3 DNA sequence: TGCAGTGCCCTAGTCAATTTGAACAGCGGGGAGCTGTTTTTT. Protein sequence: CSALVNLNSGELFF.

The V call is TRBV2, the J call TRBJ2-2, with 7 bases fitting TRBD1. The CDR3 runs to 16 residues. Germline lookup yields CDR1 SNHLY and CDR2 FYNNEI. V lost 5 bases to trimming and J lost 4 bases; unmatched junction nucleotides: 10. CDR3 sequence (DNA): TGTGCCAGCAGTTCGGGACAGCGAATATCCACCGGGGAGCTGTTTTTT. This gives the protein CASSSGQRISTGELFF.

The genes are TRBV5-1 and TRBJ1-6; TRBD1 matches 10 bases. V lost 0 bases, J lost 9 bases, and 0 bases stayed unmatched. Per germline, CDR1 SGHRS and CDR2 YFSETQ. The CDR3 has 14 amino acids. This chain's CDR3 is CASSLGQGASPLHF. In nucleotides, the CDR3 is TGCGCCAGCAGCTTGGGACAGGGGGCTTCACCCCTCCACTTT.

Many counts were recorded for this clonotype. V usage is TRBV25-1 and J usage is TRBJ1-2; D might be TRBD1 (6 bases). Trimming stripped 2 bases from V and 2 bases from J, with 9 bases between. The germline V gene encodes CDR1 MGHDK and CDR2 SYGVNS. The CDR3 covers 14 residues. The CDR3 protein is CASSEPGQNYGYTF. CDR3 sequence (DNA): TGTGCCAGCAGTGAACCCGGACAGAACTATGGCTACACCTTC.

This clonotype has ten or more counts. The chain combines TRBV5-6 with TRBJ2-2; no definite D call. Germline CDR1 SGHDT, CDR2 YYEEEE. The V end lost 3 bases, the J end lost 5 bases, and 17 bases lay between the germline ends. The CDR3 totals 16 residues. CDR3 region: CASSSTWQVRTGELFF. The CDR3 coding sequence is TGTGCCAGCAGCTCTACTTGGCAGGTTCGAACCGGGGAGCTGTTTTTT.

The DNA of the CDR3 is TGCGCCAGCAGCCAAGGGGGTATTTTTACAGATACGCAGTATTTT. Protein sequence: CASSQGGIFTDTQYF. V and J are TRBV4-3 and TRBJ2-3; no definite D call. This CDR3 spans 15 amino acids. Trimming took off 1 base at V and 3 bases at J, with 11 bases between the two ends. Germline V lookup: CDR1 LGHNA, CDR2 YSLEER.

This clonotype showed up just a few times. The V and J genes are TRBV4-1 and TRBJ2-7; D not resolved. Germline V CDR1 and CDR2: MGHRA, YSYEKL. The CDR3 runs to 15 residues. The V end lost 1 base, the J end lost 4 bases, and 14 bases lay between the germline ends. The CDR3 loop is CASSQGETVSYEQYF. The CDR3 DNA sequence: TGCGCCAGCAGCCAAGGCGAAACAGTTTCGTACGAGCAGTACTTC.

The chain links TRBV6-2 or TRBV6-3 to TRBJ2-2; 9 bases are shared with TRBD2. Germline values: CDR1 MNHEY, CDR2 SVGEGT. Unmatched junction bases numbered 13, after V lost 5 bases and J lost 3 bases. CDR3 length: 18 amino acids. For the CDR3, the DNA is TGTGCCAGCAGTCCCCCCCGGTTAGCGGGAGTCCACACCGGGGAGCTGTTTTTT. This sequence encodes CASSPPRLAGVHTGELFF.

On this clonotype itself: A much larger clone lies one base from this, so it may be a read error. The V and J genes are TRBV18 and TRBJ2-3; no reliable D call. Germline values: CDR1 KGHSH, CDR2 LQKENI. The CDR3 has 12 residues. The CDR3 nucleotides are TGTACCAGCTCAACTAGCACAGATACGCAGTATTTT. Its translation is CTSSTSTDTQYF.

This clonotype turned up a few times. CDR3 bases: TGTGCCAGCAGCCTGACAGGGGGCGCAGGGGGCGAGCAGTACTTC. This codes for CASSLTGGAGGEQYF. The chain has TRBV7-8 and TRBJ2-7, with 10 bases aligning to TRBD1. Per the germline V gene, CDR1 is SGHVS and CDR2 is FQNEAQ. CDR3 size: 15 residues. V trimming: 5 bases; J trimming: 6 bases; junction bases outside the gene matches: 10.

This chain links TRBV30 with TRBJ1-1, with D maybe TRBD1 (6 bases). The V gene's germline CDR1 is GTSNPN and CDR2 SVGIG (reference sequence). The CDR3 has 12 amino acids. Between the trimmed V and J ends, which lost 2 bases and 4 bases, there was a span of 8 bases. The CDR3 DNA sequence: TGTGCCTGGAGTCGACAGGCCACTGAAGCTTTCTTT. Its protein is CAWSRQATEAFF.

In this sample, this clonotype turned up many times. The V gene is TRBV12-3 or TRBV12-4, the J gene TRBJ1-3; D uncertain. The CDR3 extends over 13 amino acids. V lost 3 bases to trimming and J lost 4 bases, with 7 bases between them. CDR3 DNA: TGTGCCAGCAGTTTTGCGACAGGAAACACCATATATTTT. It is translated as CASSFATGNTIYF.

This clonotype was observed a few times. The gene calls are TRBV5-1 and TRBJ2-5; the match to TRBD1 covers 7 bases. This CDR3 comprises 16 residues. Unmatched junction bases numbered 9, after V lost 0 bases and J lost 4 bases. CDR1 and CDR2 from the germline V gene are SGHRS and YFSETQ. The CDR3 is CASSLDPAGGRETQYF. CDR3 nucleotide sequence: TGCGCCAGCAGCTTGGATCCGGCAGGGGGACGAGAGACCCAGTACTTC.